What follows are 29 T cell receptor beta chains derived from one specimen sequenced in a study of graft-versus-host responses after intestinal transplantation. These receptors' antigens are unknown. Measured with immunoSEQ multiplex PCR; TCRdb has only the in-frame clones, and not every one. The sample has tens of thousands of clones; almost 95% are singletons. The sample in question was unstimulated CD4+ T cells sorted from spleen or lymph node cells, obtained before transplant. These receptors originate from a human donor who was the organ donor for an intestinal transplant.

The chain couples TRBV5-6 to TRBJ1-6; D is ambiguous. The V end lost 0 bases, the J end lost 4 bases, and 11 bases lay between the germline ends. This CDR3 comprises 16 residues. Germline V gene sequence: CDR1 SGHDT, CDR2 YYEEEE. CDR3 nucleotides: TGTGCCAGCAGCTTGGTAAACGGGCCTTATAATTCACCCCTCCACTTT. This sequence encodes CASSLVNGPYNSPLHF.

The V call is TRBV20-1, the J call TRBJ2-7; D is perhaps TRBD1 (6 bases). This CDR3 spans 11 amino acids. Germline CDR1 DFQATT, CDR2 SNEGSKA (reference sequence). Trimming left V 6 bases short and J 6 bases short, with 12 bases between. The CDR3 is CSAEWGPEQYF. Written as DNA, the CDR3 is TGCAGTGCGGAATGGGGGCCCGAGCAGTACTTC.

The chain joins TRBV6-1 to TRBJ1-6, with a weak D call TRBD1 (5 bases). Trimming shortened V by 4 bases and J by 3 bases, and 16 bases separated the two germline ends. The CDR3 consists of 17 residues. Germline CDR1 is MNHNS and CDR2 is SASEGT. CDR3 sequence reads: CASSVGDLEGYNSPLHF. In DNA form, the CDR3 reads TGTGCCAGCAGTGTGGGGGACTTGGAAGGCTATAATTCACCCCTCCACTTT.

This clone showed up just a few times. This sequence joins TRBV2 and TRBJ2-5; 10 nucleotides align to TRBD2. CDR3 length: 15 amino acids. With 1 base clipped from V and 11 bases from J, the junction kept 10 bases outside the gene matches. Germline-derived CDR1 and CDR2 are SNHLY and FYNNEI. The CDR3 DNA is TGTGCCAGCAGTGAAGGGGGAGCGGGGGGGCGTCTACAGTACTTC. It translates to CASSEGGAGGRLQYF. The whole variable domain, remainder taken from reference TRBV2 and TRBJ2-5, is EPEVTQTPSHQVTQMGQEVILRCVPISNHLYFYWYRQILGQKVEFLVSFYNNEISEKSEIFDDQFSVERPDGSNFTLKIRSTKLEDSAMYFCASSEGGAGGRLQYFGPGTRLLVL.

This clone was observed a single time. This chain connects TRBV29-1 to TRBJ2-5, with D unclear. Per germline, CDR1 SQVTM and CDR2 ANQGSEA. The V gene lost 4 bases and the J gene lost 2 bases, with 5 bases spanning the gap. CDR3 length: 11 residues. The CDR3 protein is CSVARQETQYF. In DNA form, the CDR3 reads TGCAGCGTTGCCAGGCAAGAGACCCAGTACTTC.

This clone was found once. The chain recombines TRBV30 with TRBJ1-1; D gene ambiguous. The CDR3 is made up of 13 amino acids. The germline V gene encodes CDR1 GTSNPN and CDR2 SVGIG (reference sequence). Trimming left V 0 bases short and J 5 bases short, with 10 bases between. The DNA of the CDR3 is TGTGCCTGGAGTGTAGCTGGTTGGACTGAAGCTTTCTTT. This encodes CAWSVAGWTEAFF.

J is TRBJ2-2 and V is TRBV30; perhaps TRBD2 as D (5 bases). The length of the CDR3 is 13 residues. V dropped 0 bases and J dropped 7 bases, with 9 bases sitting between them. Germline V gives CDR1 GTSNPN, CDR2 SVGIG (reference sequence). The CDR3, as DNA: TGTGCCTGGAGTGTAGGCGGGCGCGGGGAGCTGTTTTTT. The encoded protein is CAWSVGGRGELFF.

The chain combines TRBV4-2 with TRBJ2-3; a possible D gene is TRBD2 (6 bases). The CDR3 spans 13 residues. Trimming removed 10 bases at V and 2 bases at J, with 13 bases between. In germline, CDR1 is LGHNA, CDR2 YNFKEQ. The CDR3 reads CATGTPHTDTQYF. The CDR3 DNA sequence: TGTGCCACCGGGACTCCTCACACAGATACGCAGTATTTT.

With regard to this clone: The junction departs from the called germline gene at one end, perhaps through a read error. This sequence joins TRBV5-1 and TRBJ1-1, with TRBD1 as a possible D gene (6 bases). The CDR3 totals 13 residues. The V gene's germline CDR1 is SGHRS and CDR2 YFSETQ. CDR3 nucleotides: TGCGCCAGCAGGTTGGGGGGCCCCACTGAAGCTTTCTTT. It is translated as CASRLGGPTEAFF.

The V and J genes are TRBV6-5 and TRBJ1-6; 8 nucleotides line up with TRBD1. The germline V gene encodes CDR1 MNHEY and CDR2 SVGAGI. The CDR3 consists of 15 residues. V gave up 5 bases and J gave up 6 bases; unmatched junction bases: 6. CDR3 protein: CASSNYDRGNSPLHF. The CDR3 DNA reads TGTGCCAGCAGTAACTATGACAGGGGTAATTCACCCCTCCACTTT.

This sequence joins TRBV2 and TRBJ2-3, with D unresolved. The CDR3 has 18 amino acids. Germline CDR1 SNHLY, CDR2 FYNNEI. Trimming cost V 2 bases and J 2 bases, with 20 bases left between them. CDR3 in DNA: TGTGCCAGCAGTGAATATCCCCCTCTAGAGTGGGTCACAGATACGCAGTATTTT. The encoded protein is CASSEYPPLEWVTDTQYF.

The V and J genes are TRBV6-7 and TRBJ1-6, with TRBD1 matching 10 bases. TRBV6-7 is sorted into the ORF group, with uncertain function. With 0 bases clipped from V and 10 bases from J, the junction kept 3 bases outside the gene matches. The CDR3 has 15 amino acids. This chain's CDR3 is CASSYSGTGDSPLHF. The CDR3 DNA follows: TGTGCCAGCAGTTACTCCGGGACAGGGGACTCACCCCTCCACTTT.

This clone has only one observation. V usage is TRBV9 and J usage is TRBJ2-5; possibly TRBD2 for D (7 bases). The CDR3 loop spans 14 amino acids. V lost 6 bases and J 3 bases, leaving 15 bases between the germline ends. The germline gives CDR1 SGDLS, CDR2 YYNGEE. The CDR3 here is CASTAGGPKETQYF. The DNA for the CDR3 is TGTGCCAGCACGGCCGGGGGGCCGAAAGAGACCCAGTACTTC.

The chain combines TRBV6-6 with TRBJ2-5; the match to TRBD1 covers 10 bases. The J call is in doubt because the DNA end fits TRBJ2-7 better. CDR3 size: 15 residues. From germline, CDR1 is MNHNY and CDR2 SVGAGI (reference sequence). DNA for the CDR3: TGTGCCAGCTCCCGACCGGGACAGGGGCTGCTCGAGCAGTACTTC. This codes for CASSRPGQGLLEQYF.

This sequence joins TRBV6-1 and TRBJ1-2, with a weak D call TRBD1 (5 bases). Germline V gene sequence: CDR1 MNHNS, CDR2 SASEGT. Trimming cost V 0 bases and J 4 bases, with 15 bases left between them. The CDR3 consists of 16 residues. CDR3 DNA sequence: TGTGCCAGCAGTGAAGCGCTGATGGGGCAGCTCTATGGCTACACCTTC. Its protein product is CASSEALMGQLYGYTF.

The chain is built from TRBV5-5 and TRBJ2-2, with TRBD1 matching 11 bases. The CDR3 totals 14 residues. V gave up 4 bases and J gave up 4 bases; unmatched junction bases: 0. Germline loops: CDR1 SGHKS, CDR2 YYEKEE (reference sequence). CDR3 sequence: CASSGTGGTGELFF. Written as DNA, the CDR3 is TGTGCCAGCAGCGGGACAGGGGGCACCGGGGAGCTGTTTTTT.

The J gene is TRBJ2-1, the V gene TRBV7-3; D perhaps matches TRBD2 (7 bases). V lost 2 bases and J 9 bases, leaving 14 bases between the germline ends. This CDR3 has 14 residues. The germline gives CDR1 SGHTA, CDR2 FQGTGA. CDR3 region: CASSLGGAFSEQFF. CDR3 coding DNA: TGTGCCAGCAGCTTAGGGGGGGCCTTCTCTGAGCAGTTCTTC.

This clone has a single count. J is TRBJ2-3 and V is TRBV4-1; maybe TRBD2 (6 bases). Germline V lookup: CDR1 MGHRA, CDR2 YSYEKL. Trimming pared 3 bases from V and 4 bases from J, leaving 14 bases between. This CDR3 is built from 15 residues. In DNA, the CDR3 is TGCGCCAGCAGCCATTTAGGCGGGGCCCCAGATACGCAGTATTTT. It codes for CASSHLGGAPDTQYF.

This clone was recorded only once. CDR3 region: CASSLKTSGGGTQYF. As DNA, the CDR3 is TGTGCCAGTAGTCTCAAGACTAGCGGGGGGGGTACGCAGTATTTT. The rearrangement links TRBV19 to TRBJ2-3; 14 bases line up with TRBD2. Germline CDR1 is LNHDA and CDR2 is SQIVND (reference sequence). The CDR3 has 15 residues. The junction had 6 bases not matched to a gene; V was cut back by 5 bases and J by 8 bases.

V usage is TRBV11-2 and J usage is TRBJ2-5; 14 bases map to TRBD2. After removal of 1 base from V and 7 bases from J, the junction contained 11 bases not matched to a gene. CDR1 and CDR2 (germline): SGHAT, FQNNGV. The CDR3 consists of 18 residues. CDR3 nucleotide sequence: TGTGCCAGCAGCTTAGCTGCCGGGACTAGCGGGGGTGGTAGGACCCAGTACTTC. This encodes CASSLAAGTSGGGRTQYF.

V usage is TRBV7-9 and J usage is TRBJ1-4; no reliable D call. This CDR3 is built from 18 residues. Trimming left V 6 bases short and J 4 bases short, with 24 bases between. Germline loops: CDR1 SEHNR, CDR2 FQNEAQ (reference sequence). Here the CDR3 DNA reads TGTGCCAGCAGTCAAATAAAAACGCACCTAGGACGTAATGAAAAACTGTTTTTT. It is translated as CASSQIKTHLGRNEKLFF.

V and J are TRBV27 and TRBJ2-3, with D possibly matching TRBD2 (5 bases). The CDR3 consists of 16 residues. Germline V lookup: CDR1 MNHEY, CDR2 SMNVEV (reference sequence). V was clipped by 1 base and J by 1 base, with 12 bases between them. DNA for the CDR3: TGTGCCAGCAGTTTATTTCGGGGTCCAGGCACAGATACGCAGTATTTT. Translating gives CASSLFRGPGTDTQYF.

V and J are TRBV9 and TRBJ1-2; D gene uncertain. CDR3 size: 13 residues. From germline, CDR1 is SGDLS and CDR2 YYNGEE. Trimming cost V 2 bases and J 2 bases, with 7 bases left between them. CDR3 amino acids: CASSVSENYGYTF. In nucleotides, the CDR3 is TGTGCCAGCAGCGTCAGCGAGAACTATGGCTACACCTTC.

This clone was seen a single time. DNA of the CDR3: TGTGCCAGCTCACCTAACGGACGGACTTCCAACATTAACTATGGCTACACCTTC. This translates into CASSPNGRTSNINYGYTF. The V and J genes are TRBV18 and TRBJ1-2; D gene unclear. The germline gives CDR1 KGHSH, CDR2 LQKENI. The CDR3 consists of 18 residues. V dropped 3 bases and J dropped 1 base, with 21 bases sitting between them.

This clone has only one observation. The chain recombines TRBV7-3 with TRBJ2-3; 7 bases fit TRBD2. V trimming: 5 bases; J trimming: 1 base; junction bases outside the gene matches: 9. This CDR3 has 16 amino acids. Germline CDR1 is SGHTA and CDR2 is FQGTGA. CDR3 amino acids: CASSPQAGLGTDTQYF. The CDR3 DNA reads as TGTGCCAGCAGCCCCCAAGCGGGGTTGGGCACAGATACGCAGTATTTT.

The rearrangement links TRBV6-5 to TRBJ1-5; D unclear. Germline V gene sequence: CDR1 MNHEY, CDR2 SVGAGI. The V end lost 6 bases, the J end lost 0 bases, and 9 bases lay between the germline ends. The CDR3 contains 14 residues. For the CDR3, the DNA is TGTGCCAGCAGACAGATTTATAGCAATCAGCCCCAGCATTTT. It is translated as CASRQIYSNQPQHF.

V is TRBV7-2 and J is TRBJ1-2, with D possibly TRBD1 on 5 matching bases. Germline V gives CDR1 SGHTA, CDR2 FQGNSA. The CDR3 totals 14 residues. V was trimmed by 1 base and J by 1 base, leaving 7 bases between them. DNA of the CDR3: TGTGCCAGCAGCTTAGGGACAAATAACTATGGCTACACCTTC. As protein: CASSLGTNNYGYTF.

This clone was counted a single time. The chain is built from TRBV5-1 and TRBJ2-1; 12 bases fit TRBD2. The CDR3 extends over 16 amino acids. Trimming took 0 bases from V and 8 from J; bases not matched to a gene: 6. The germline V gene has CDR1 SGHRS and CDR2 YFSETQ. The CDR3 loop is CASSLVASGGADEQFF. For the CDR3, the DNA is TGCGCCAGCAGCTTGGTGGCTAGCGGGGGGGCCGATGAGCAGTTCTTC.

The chain combines TRBV19 with TRBJ2-5; tentatively, D is TRBD1 or TRBD2 (5 bases each). The V end lost 0 bases, the J end lost 3 bases, and 11 bases lay between the germline ends. Per the germline V gene, CDR1 is LNHDA and CDR2 is SQIVND (reference sequence). This CDR3 has 15 amino acids. CDR3: CASSIERGSKETQYF. The CDR3 nucleotides are TGTGCCAGTAGTATAGAGAGGGGATCTAAAGAGACCCAGTACTTC.